These 19 T cell receptor beta chains came from one sample sequenced in a study of blood T cells in healthy people across ages. Next came a second PCR, run for 7 to 11 cycles, which used a sample-barcoded 5' primer along with a J-beta primer mix. MiXCR, applied by TCRdb to the 5' RACE reads, yields one record per CDR3 protein. The repertoire includes more than 750,000 distinct CDR3 sequences, under 35% of them detected once, and roughly 10% sits in the top ten. This same sample was also taken into another study, of T cells of mothers and their children.

The sample comprised blood. The receptors come from a woman aged 40 to 50 in good health.

The table lists this clonotype with a few counts. The chain uses TRBV28 and TRBJ2-7; D ambiguous. The CDR3 has 14 residues. Germline CDR1 is MDHEN and CDR2 is SYDVKM. The V gene lost 5 bases and the J gene lost 2 bases, with 13 bases spanning the gap. The CDR3: CASSPRPEAYEQYF. Here the CDR3 DNA reads TGTGCCAGCAGTCCCCGTCCCGAGGCCTACGAGCAGTACTTC.

This chain connects TRBV27 to TRBJ1-2; D unresolved. Germline values: CDR1 MNHEY, CDR2 SMNVEV (reference sequence). The CDR3 contains 14 residues. V dropped 3 bases and J dropped 9 bases, with 17 bases sitting between them. DNA for the CDR3: TGTGCCAGCAGTTTTTCAAGAAGGGATGAGAGCTACACCTTC. Its translation: CASSFSRRDESYTF.

The chain employs TRBV29-1 and TRBJ2-1; D not certain. The ends were cut back, 2 bases at V and 8 bases at J, with 16 bases in the middle. The CDR3 sequence is 14 residues long. CDR1 and CDR2 from the germline V gene are SQVTM and ANQGSEA. The CDR3 region is CSVETRTAWDEQFF. The DNA for the CDR3 is TGCAGCGTTGAAACGCGGACCGCGTGGGATGAGCAGTTCTTC.

Notes on this clonotype: This clone may be a read error of a much larger clone one base away. The conserved closing phenylalanine or tryptophan is absent in this CDR3, likely reflecting a read error. In DNA form, the CDR3 reads TGCGCCAGCAGCTTGGGATCCAGCGGGGAAGCCTACGAGCAGTACTGC. The encoded protein is CASSLGSSGEAYEQYC. The chain joins TRBV5-1 to TRBJ2-7; 7 nucleotides align to TRBD2. CDR3 size: 16 residues. The trim removed 0 bases at V and 2 bases at J, leaving 8 bases unmatched. Germline loops: CDR1 SGHRS, CDR2 YFSETQ.

This clonotype appeared a few times. J is TRBJ2-3 and V is TRBV28, with D maybe TRBD2 (5 bases). Germline V gene lookup returns CDR1 MDHEN and CDR2 SYDVKM. Trimming removed 3 bases at V and 5 bases at J, with 15 bases between. This CDR3 spans 15 amino acids. The CDR3 nucleotides are TGTGCCAGCAGTTTCGTGGTGGGGAGCGGAGATACGCAGTATTTT. It specifies CASSFVVGSGDTQYF.

The rearrangement joins TRBV28 to TRBJ2-7; D assignment may be TRBD1 or TRBD2 (5 bases each). The V and J ends lost 6 bases and 2 bases respectively, with 17 bases between them. CDR3 length: 15 amino acids. Germline V gives CDR1 MDHEN, CDR2 SYDVKM. CDR3 loop: CASRPRVGVTYEQYF. CDR3 coding DNA: TGTGCCAGCAGACCCCGGGTGGGGGTTACCTACGAGCAGTACTTC.

This clonotype was detected a few times. J is TRBJ1-3 and V is TRBV2, with no clear D. Germline CDR1 and CDR2: SNHLY and FYNNEI. The V end was cut by 6 bases, the J end by 0 bases, with 9 bases between. The CDR3 is 14 residues long. CDR3: CASRTQNSGNTIYF. CDR3 sequence (DNA): TGTGCCAGCAGGACACAAAACTCTGGAAACACCATATATTTT.

The chain has TRBV12-3 or TRBV12-4 and TRBJ1-2, with D perhaps matching TRBD1 (6 bases). The CDR3 has 12 residues. Trimming took off 5 bases at V and 7 bases at J, with 11 bases between the two ends. The CDR3 DNA reads as TGTGCCAGCAGTCCTTCAGGGGTTGGCTACACCTTC. Translating it yields CASSPSGVGYTF.

The sample holds many counts of this clonotype. The chain couples TRBV29-1 to TRBJ2-1; TRBD2 aligns across 14 bases. CDR1 is SQVTM, CDR2 ANQGSEA, per germline. Unmatched junction bases numbered 6, after V lost 6 bases and J lost 5 bases. The CDR3 covers 15 residues. The CDR3 DNA is TGCAGCGTCGCAGGGACTAGCGGGGGCCACAATGAGCAGTTCTTC. Its protein is CSVAGTSGGHNEQFF.

This clonotype was seen repeatedly, ten times or more. The rearrangement links TRBV4-3 to TRBJ1-3; 7 bases map to TRBD1. The ends lost 5 bases at V and 2 bases at J; junction bases unmatched: 12. The CDR3 contains 17 residues. Looked up from germline, CDR1 is LGHNA and CDR2 is YSLEER. The DNA of the CDR3 is TGCGCCAGCAGCGTACGTGCAGGGGGTAGACCTGGAAACACCATATATTTT. This sequence encodes CASSVRAGGRPGNTIYF.

The rearrangement links TRBV5-1 to TRBJ2-3, with D tentatively TRBD2 (7 bases). This CDR3 comprises 17 residues. The germline gives CDR1 SGHRS, CDR2 YFSETQ. V was shortened by 0 bases and J by 3 bases, with 17 bases between the two germline ends. The CDR3: CASSLAGGGPATDTQYF. The CDR3 DNA sequence: TGCGCCAGCAGCTTGGCTGGGGGGGGGCCTGCGACAGATACGCAGTATTTT.

Here the CDR3 DNA reads TGTGCCAGCAGTCAAAGTACCGAGCAGTACTTC. As protein: CASSQSTEQYF. The V gene is TRBV12-3 or TRBV12-4, the J gene TRBJ2-7; D not certain. CDR3 length equals 11 residues. V was trimmed by 5 bases and J by 6 bases, leaving 8 bases between them.

Many counts were recorded for this clonotype. J is TRBJ2-7 and V is TRBV6-6, with 7 positions matching TRBD1. The V and J ends lost 6 bases and 5 bases, in that order; junction bases with no gene match: 7. CDR1 is MNHNY, CDR2 SVGAGI, per germline (reference sequence). This CDR3 is 13 amino acids long. CDR3 protein: CASSKDRVDEQYF. DNA of the CDR3: TGTGCCAGCAGCAAAGACAGGGTCGACGAGCAGTACTTC.

This clonotype occurred many times. The chain couples TRBV9 to TRBJ2-7, with 9 bases that match TRBD1. Germline V lookup: CDR1 SGDLS, CDR2 YYNGEE. The CDR3 is 14 residues long. With 3 bases clipped from V and 7 bases from J, the junction kept 8 bases outside the gene matches. The CDR3, as DNA: TGTGCCAGCAGCGCCGGGACAGGGTATGGAGAGCAGTACTTC. Translated, it gives CASSAGTGYGEQYF.

This clonotype has a handful of counts. This sequence joins TRBV7-9 and TRBJ2-5; 10 nucleotides agree with TRBD2. The germline CDR1 and CDR2 sequences are SEHNR and FQNEAQ (reference sequence). This CDR3 comprises 15 residues. J lost 6 bases, V lost 8 bases, and 12 bases had no gene match. CDR3 DNA sequence: TGTGCCAGCGAGGGAAGCGGGGGGGCCTCGCAGACCCAGTACTTC. It yields the protein CASEGSGGASQTQYF.

This clonotype was found many times. The V and J genes are TRBV20-1 and TRBJ1-5; possible D gene TRBD1, 5 bases. CDR3 length: 13 residues. Germline V gene data show CDR1 as DFQATT and CDR2 as SNEGSKA (reference sequence). Between the trimmed V and J ends, which lost 3 bases and 4 bases, there was a span of 10 bases. As DNA, the CDR3 is TGCAGTGCTAGCCCCGGGGGGAATCAGCCCCAGCATTTT. It is translated as CSASPGGNQPQHF.

The V and J genes are TRBV9 and TRBJ1-2; D remains ambiguous. Germline-derived CDR1 and CDR2 are SGDLS and YYNGEE. The V end was cut by 4 bases, the J end by 2 bases, with 9 bases between. The CDR3 consists of 13 residues. The CDR3 coding sequence is TGTGCCAGCAGCTTAAACCAGAACTATGGCTACACCTTC. Its translation is CASSLNQNYGYTF.

At least ten counts were recorded for this clonotype. The chain's CDR3 is CASRRGGLDYGYTF. DNA for the CDR3: TGTGCCAGCAGGCGGGGCGGTTTGGACTATGGCTACACCTTC. This rearrangement joins TRBV12-3 or TRBV12-4 to TRBJ1-2, with D tentatively TRBD1 (5 bases). The CDR3 totals 14 residues. Trimming removed 6 bases at V and 3 bases at J, with 14 bases between.

The chain is built from TRBV5-1 and TRBJ2-5; D might be TRBD2 (6 bases). V dropped 2 bases and J dropped 12 bases, with 20 bases sitting between them. There are 14 residues in the CDR3. Germline CDR1 SGHRS, CDR2 YFSETQ. As DNA, the CDR3 is TGCGCCAGCAGCTTAAATATGGGACTCGCGGAGGAGTACTTC. Its translation: CASSLNMGLAEEYF.